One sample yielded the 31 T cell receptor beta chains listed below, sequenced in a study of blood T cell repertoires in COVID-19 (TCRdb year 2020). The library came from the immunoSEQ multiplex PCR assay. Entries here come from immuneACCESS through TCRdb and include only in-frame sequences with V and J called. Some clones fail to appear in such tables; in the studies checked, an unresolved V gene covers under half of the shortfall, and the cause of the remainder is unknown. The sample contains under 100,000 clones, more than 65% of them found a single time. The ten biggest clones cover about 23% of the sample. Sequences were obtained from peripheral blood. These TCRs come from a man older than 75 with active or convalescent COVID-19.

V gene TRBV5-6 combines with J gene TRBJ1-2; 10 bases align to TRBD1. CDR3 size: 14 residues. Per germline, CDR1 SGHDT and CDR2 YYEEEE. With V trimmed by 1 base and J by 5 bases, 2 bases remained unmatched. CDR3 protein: CASSLMGQGYGYTF. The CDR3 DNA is TGTGCCAGCAGCTTGATGGGACAGGGGTATGGCTACACCTTC.

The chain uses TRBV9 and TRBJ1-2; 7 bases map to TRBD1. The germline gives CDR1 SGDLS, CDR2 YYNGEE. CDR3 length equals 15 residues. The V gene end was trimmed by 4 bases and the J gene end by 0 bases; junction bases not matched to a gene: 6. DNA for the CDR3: TGTGCCAGCAGCCCGCAGACAGGGACTAACTATGGCTACACCTTC. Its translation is CASSPQTGTNYGYTF.

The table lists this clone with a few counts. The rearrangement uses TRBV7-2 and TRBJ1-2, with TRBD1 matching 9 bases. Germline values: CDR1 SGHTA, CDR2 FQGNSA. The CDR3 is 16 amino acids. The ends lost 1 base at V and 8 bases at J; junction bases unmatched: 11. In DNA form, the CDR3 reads TGTGCCAGCAGCTTAGGAACCCGACAGGGGGTGAGCGGCTACACCTTC. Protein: CASSLGTRQGVSGYTF.

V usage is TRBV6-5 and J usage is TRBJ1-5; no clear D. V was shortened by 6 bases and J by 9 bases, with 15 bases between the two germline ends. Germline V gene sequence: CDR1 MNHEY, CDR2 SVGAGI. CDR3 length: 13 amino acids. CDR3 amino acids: CASRPTGQGPQHF. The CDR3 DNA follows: TGTGCCAGCAGGCCGACGGGTCAAGGGCCCCAGCATTTT.

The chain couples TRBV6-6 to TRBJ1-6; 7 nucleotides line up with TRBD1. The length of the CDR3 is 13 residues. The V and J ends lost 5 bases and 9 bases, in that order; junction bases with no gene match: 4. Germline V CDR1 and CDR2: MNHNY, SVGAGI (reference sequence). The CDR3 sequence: CASSDRETSPLHF. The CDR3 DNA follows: TGTGCCAGCAGTGACAGGGAAACTTCACCCCTCCACTTT.

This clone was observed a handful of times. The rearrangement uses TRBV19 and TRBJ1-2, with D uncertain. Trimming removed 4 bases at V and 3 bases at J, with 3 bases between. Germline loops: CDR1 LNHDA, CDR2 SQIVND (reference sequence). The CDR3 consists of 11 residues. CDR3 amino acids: CASSTYYGYTF. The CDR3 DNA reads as TGTGCCAGTAGTACCTACTATGGCTACACCTTC. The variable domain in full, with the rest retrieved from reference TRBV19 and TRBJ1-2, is DGGITQSPKYLFRKEGQNVTLSCEQNLNHDAMYWYRQDPGQGLRLIYYSQIVNDFQKGDIAEGYSVSREKKESFPLTVTSAQKNPTAFYLCASSTYYGYTFGSGTRLTVV.

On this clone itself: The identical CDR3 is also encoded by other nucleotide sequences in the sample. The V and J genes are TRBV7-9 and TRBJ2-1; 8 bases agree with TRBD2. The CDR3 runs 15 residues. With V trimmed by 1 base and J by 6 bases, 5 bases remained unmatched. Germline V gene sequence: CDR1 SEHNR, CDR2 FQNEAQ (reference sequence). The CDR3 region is CASSLDGRGGNEQFF. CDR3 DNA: TGTGCCAGCAGCTTAGATGGTCGGGGGGGCAATGAGCAGTTCTTC.

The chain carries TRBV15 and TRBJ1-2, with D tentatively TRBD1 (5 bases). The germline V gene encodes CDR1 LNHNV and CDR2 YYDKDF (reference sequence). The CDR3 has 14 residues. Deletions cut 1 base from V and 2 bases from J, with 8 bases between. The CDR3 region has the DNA TGTGCCACCAGCAGAGGACAGCAGAACTATGGCTACACCTTC. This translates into CATSRGQQNYGYTF.

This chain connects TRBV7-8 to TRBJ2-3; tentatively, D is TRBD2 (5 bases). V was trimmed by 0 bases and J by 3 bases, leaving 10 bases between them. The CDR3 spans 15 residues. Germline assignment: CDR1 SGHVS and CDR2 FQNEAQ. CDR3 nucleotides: TGTGCCAGCAGCTTAGCGCTAGGAGGAACAGATACGCAGTATTTT. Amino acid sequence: CASSLALGGTDTQYF.

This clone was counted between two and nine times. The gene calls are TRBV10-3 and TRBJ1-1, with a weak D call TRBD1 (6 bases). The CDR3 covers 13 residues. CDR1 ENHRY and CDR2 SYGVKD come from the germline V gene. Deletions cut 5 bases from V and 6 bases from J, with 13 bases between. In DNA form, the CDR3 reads TGTGCCATCAGTAGACAGGAAATGGCTGAAGCTTTCTTT. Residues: CAISRQEMAEAFF.

As DNA, the CDR3 is TGTGCCAGCAGCCAGGGACGGGGGGGCCGTCAGGGTGAGCAGTTCTTC. Protein product: CASSQGRGGRQGEQFF. The gene calls are TRBV14 and TRBJ2-1; 8 nucleotides agree with TRBD2. Germline assignment: CDR1 SGHDN and CDR2 FVKESK. The CDR3 totals 16 residues. V gave up 3 bases and J gave up 9 bases; unmatched junction bases: 13.

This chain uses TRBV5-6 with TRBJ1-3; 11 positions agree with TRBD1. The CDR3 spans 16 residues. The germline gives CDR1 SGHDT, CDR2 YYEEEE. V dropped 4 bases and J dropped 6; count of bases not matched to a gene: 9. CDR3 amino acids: CASSPLGQGAKNTIYF. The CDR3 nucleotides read TGTGCCAGCAGCCCCCTAGGACAGGGGGCCAAAAACACCATATATTTT.

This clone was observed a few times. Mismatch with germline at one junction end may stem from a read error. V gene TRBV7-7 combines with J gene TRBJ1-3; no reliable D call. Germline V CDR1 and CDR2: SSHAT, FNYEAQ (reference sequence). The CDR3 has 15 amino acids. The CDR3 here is CASSRSAAPGNTIYF. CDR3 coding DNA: TGTGCTAGCAGCCGGTCCGCGGCGCCTGGAAACACCATATATTTT.

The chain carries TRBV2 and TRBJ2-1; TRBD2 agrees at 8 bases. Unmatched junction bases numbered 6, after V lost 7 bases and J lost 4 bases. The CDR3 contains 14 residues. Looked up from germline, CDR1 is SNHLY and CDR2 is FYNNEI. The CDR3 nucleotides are TGTGCCAGCATTATCACTAGCGGATACAATGAGCAGTTCTTC. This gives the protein CASIITSGYNEQFF.

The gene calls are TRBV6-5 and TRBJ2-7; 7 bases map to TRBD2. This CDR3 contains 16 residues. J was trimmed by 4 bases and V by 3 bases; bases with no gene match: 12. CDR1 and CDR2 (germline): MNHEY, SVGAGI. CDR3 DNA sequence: TGTGCCAGCAGTTATATCCCCAGCGGGGTGGTATACGAGCAGTACTTC. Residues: CASSYIPSGVVYEQYF.

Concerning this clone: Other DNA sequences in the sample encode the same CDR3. DNA of the CDR3: TGCGCCAGCAGCCCTGTCCCCGGGGAGCTGTTTTTT. Translated, it gives CASSPVPGELFF. This chain connects TRBV5-1 to TRBJ2-2, with D unclear. Trimming took off 4 bases at V and 6 bases at J, with 7 bases between the two ends. Germline assignment: CDR1 SGHRS and CDR2 YFSETQ. There are 12 residues in the CDR3.

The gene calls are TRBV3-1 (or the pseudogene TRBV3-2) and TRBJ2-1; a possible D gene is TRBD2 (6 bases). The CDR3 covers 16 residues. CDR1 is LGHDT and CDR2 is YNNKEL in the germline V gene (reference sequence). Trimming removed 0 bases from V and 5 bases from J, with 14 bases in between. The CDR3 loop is CASSQESGGEHNEQFF. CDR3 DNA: TGTGCCAGCAGCCAAGAATCCGGAGGGGAACACAATGAGCAGTTCTTC.

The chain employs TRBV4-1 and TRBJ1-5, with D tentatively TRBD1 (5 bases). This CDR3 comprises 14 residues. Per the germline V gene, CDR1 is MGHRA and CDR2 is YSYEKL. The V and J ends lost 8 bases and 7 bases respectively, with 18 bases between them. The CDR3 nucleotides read TGCGCCAGCGGGTGGCAGGGTGGAAGGCAGCCCCAGCATTTT. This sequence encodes CASGWQGGRQPQHF.

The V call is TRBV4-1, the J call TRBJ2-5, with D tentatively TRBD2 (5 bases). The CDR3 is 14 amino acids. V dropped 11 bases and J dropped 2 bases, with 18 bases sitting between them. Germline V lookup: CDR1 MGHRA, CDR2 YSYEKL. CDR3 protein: CARPRALGQETQYF. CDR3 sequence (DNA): TGCGCCCGCCCGAGGGCCCTCGGGCAAGAGACCCAGTACTTC.

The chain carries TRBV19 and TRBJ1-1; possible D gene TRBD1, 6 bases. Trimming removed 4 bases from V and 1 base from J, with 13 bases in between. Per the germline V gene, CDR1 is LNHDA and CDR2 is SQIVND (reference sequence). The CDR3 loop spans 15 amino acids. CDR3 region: CASSTADSKNTEAFF. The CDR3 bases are TGTGCCAGTAGTACGGCGGACAGTAAGAACACTGAAGCTTTCTTT.

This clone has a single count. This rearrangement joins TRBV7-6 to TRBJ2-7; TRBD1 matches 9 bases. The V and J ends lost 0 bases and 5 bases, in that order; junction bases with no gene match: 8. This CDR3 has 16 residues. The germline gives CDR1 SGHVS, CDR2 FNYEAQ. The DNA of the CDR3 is TGTGCCAGCAGCTTAGCCTCAGGACAGGGGATTAACGAGCAGTACTTC. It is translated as CASSLASGQGINEQYF. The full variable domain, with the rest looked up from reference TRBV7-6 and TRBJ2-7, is GAGVSQSPRYKVTKRGQDVALRCDPISGHVSLYWYRQALGQGPEFLTYFNYEAQQDKSGLPNDRFSAERPEGSISTLTIQRTEQRDSAMYRCASSLASGQGINEQYFGPGTRLTVT.

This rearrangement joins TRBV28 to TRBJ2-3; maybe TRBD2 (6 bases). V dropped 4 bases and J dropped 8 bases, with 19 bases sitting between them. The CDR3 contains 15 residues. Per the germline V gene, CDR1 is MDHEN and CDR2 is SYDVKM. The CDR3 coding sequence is TGTGCCAGCAGTTCAGCGGGCCAGAGGTGGGGTACGCAGTATTTT. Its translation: CASSSAGQRWGTQYF.

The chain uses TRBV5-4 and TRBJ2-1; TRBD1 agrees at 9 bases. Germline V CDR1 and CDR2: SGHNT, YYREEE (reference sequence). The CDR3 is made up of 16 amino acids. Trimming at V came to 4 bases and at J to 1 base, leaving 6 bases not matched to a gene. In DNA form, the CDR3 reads TGTGCCAGCAGCAGGGGACAGGGCAAGTCCTACAATGAGCAGTTCTTC. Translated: CASSRGQGKSYNEQFF.

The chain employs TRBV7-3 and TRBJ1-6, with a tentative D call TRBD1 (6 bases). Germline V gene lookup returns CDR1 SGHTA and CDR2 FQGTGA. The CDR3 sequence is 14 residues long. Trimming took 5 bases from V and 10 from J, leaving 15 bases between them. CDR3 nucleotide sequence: TGTGCCAGCAGCCGGGGACAAACCGAGTCACCCCTCCACTTT. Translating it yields CASSRGQTESPLHF.

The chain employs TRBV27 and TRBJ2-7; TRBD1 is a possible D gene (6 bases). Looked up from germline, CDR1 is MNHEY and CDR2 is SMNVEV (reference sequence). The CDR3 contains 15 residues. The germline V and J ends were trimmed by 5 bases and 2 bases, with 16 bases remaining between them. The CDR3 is CASSTQPGHTYEQYF. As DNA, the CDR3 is TGTGCCAGCAGTACTCAACCGGGACACACCTACGAGCAGTACTTC.

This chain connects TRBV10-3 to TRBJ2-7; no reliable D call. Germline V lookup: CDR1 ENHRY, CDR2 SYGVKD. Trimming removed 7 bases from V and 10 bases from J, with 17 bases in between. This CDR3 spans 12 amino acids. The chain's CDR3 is CAINNPLGGQYF. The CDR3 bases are TGTGCCATCAATAACCCCCTAGGCGGCCAGTACTTC.

The CDR3 loop is CASVMAGATEAFF. DNA of the CDR3: TGTGCCAGCGTCATGGCAGGGGCCACTGAAGCTTTCTTT. The chain links TRBV28 to TRBJ1-1; the D gene is possibly TRBD1 (6 bases). The germline V gene has CDR1 MDHEN and CDR2 SYDVKM. V lost 8 bases, J lost 4 bases, and 14 bases lay in between. The CDR3 loop spans 13 amino acids.

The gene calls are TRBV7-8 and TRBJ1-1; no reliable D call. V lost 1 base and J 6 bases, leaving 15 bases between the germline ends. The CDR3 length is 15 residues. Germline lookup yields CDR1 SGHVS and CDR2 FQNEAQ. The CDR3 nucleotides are TGTGCCAGCAGCTTAGGGGCGGGGTGGATCGCTGAAGCTTTCTTT. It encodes CASSLGAGWIAEAFF.

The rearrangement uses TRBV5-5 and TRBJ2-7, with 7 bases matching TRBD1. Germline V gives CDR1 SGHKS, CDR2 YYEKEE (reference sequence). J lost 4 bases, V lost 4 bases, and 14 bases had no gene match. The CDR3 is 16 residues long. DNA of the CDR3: TGTGCCAGCAGCCGGGATTGGTCCAGGGGGTCATACGAGCAGTACTTC. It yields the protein CASSRDWSRGSYEQYF.

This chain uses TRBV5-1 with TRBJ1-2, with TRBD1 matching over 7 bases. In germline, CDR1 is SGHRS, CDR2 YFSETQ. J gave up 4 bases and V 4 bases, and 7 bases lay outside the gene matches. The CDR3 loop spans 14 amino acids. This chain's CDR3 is CASSIGQAVYGYTF. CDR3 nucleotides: TGCGCCAGCAGCATCGGACAGGCGGTCTATGGCTACACCTTC.

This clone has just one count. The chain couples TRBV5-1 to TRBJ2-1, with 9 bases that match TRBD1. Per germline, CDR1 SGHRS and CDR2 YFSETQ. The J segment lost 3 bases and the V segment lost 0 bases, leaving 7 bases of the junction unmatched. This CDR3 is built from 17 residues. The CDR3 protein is CASSLATGTGIYNEQFF. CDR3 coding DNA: TGCGCCAGCAGCTTGGCTACCGGGACAGGGATCTACAATGAGCAGTTCTTC.